The source of this T cell receptor beta chain is a study of T cells after yellow fever vaccination. A 5'RACE template-switching step, the method used to make TCR cDNA, added a universal primer site and UMIs. TCRdb independently ran MiXCR on the 5' RACE reads; one entry per CDR3 protein. The data contain hundreds of thousands of distinct CDR3 sequences, around a fifth of them singletons. Germline V gene data show CDR1 as SGHTA and CDR2 as FQGNSA. The germline V and J ends were trimmed by 9 bases and 2 bases, with 18 bases remaining between them. The CDR3 is 15 residues long. Notes on the study in general: Boosting was followed by the reappearance of most primary-vaccination clones (around 95% CD4, 85% to 90% CD8). On re-exposure, the response was weaker but peaked faster, at day 5 versus 15. One caveat is that FACS-sorted repertoires could contain abundant clonotypes contaminating from the bulk population.

On this clonotype: Its antigen is undetermined.

This receptor was obtained from a man aged 18 to 35 who received the YFV17D yellow fever vaccine. The chain links TRBV7-2 to TRBJ2-3; perhaps TRBD2 as D (6 bases). Source: PBMCs, taken approximately 22 days after the first yellow fever vaccination. The CDR3 region is CASSRWRGNTDTQYF. CDR3 sequence (DNA): TGTGCCAGTAGCCGATGGCGGGGTAACACAGATACGCAGTATTTT. The variable domain in full, completed from reference TRBV7-2 and TRBJ2-3, reads GAGVSQSPSNKVTEKGKDVELRCDPISGHTALYWYRQSLGQGLEFLIYFQGNSAPDKSGLPSDRFSAERTGGSVSTLTIQRTQQEDSAVYLCASSRWRGNTDTQYFGPGTRLTVL.